This TCR beta chain was identified in a study of OX40 agonist ivuxolimab in advanced cancers. Study summary: The treatment was a fully human IgG2 OX40 agonist, ivuxolimab. Males comprised about 78% of the group, whose mean age was approximately 60 years (range about 20 to 79). Study-level results: Among T cells, CD8+ cells averaged more expanded clones than CD4+ cells. Low normalized clonal expansion also occurred in some nonresponding patients.

V was clipped by 0 bases and J by 2 bases, with 9 bases between them. Germline V gene data show CDR1 as SGHKS and CDR2 as YYEKEE (reference sequence). The CDR3 is made up of 15 amino acids. This clone was counted once. Antigen specificity is unknown. This table comes from immunoSEQ multiplex PCR, and its TCRdb copy is limited to in-frame clones, with some not included. The sample yields about 49,000 clones, 85% seen once. The TCR sequence derives from an adult with an advanced solid tumor such as melanoma, head and neck, liver or kidney cancer. This chain uses TRBV5-5 with TRBJ1-5; D unresolved. The specimen comprised CD4+ or CD8+ T cells sorted from blood, sampled in a trial of the OX40 agonist ivuxolimab. CDR3 in amino acids: CASSLAGMGNQPQHF. As DNA, the CDR3 is TGTGCCAGCAGCTTGGCCGGGATGGGCAATCAGCCCCAGCATTTT.